The 15 T cell receptor beta chains presented below share a single source sample, sequenced in a study of tumor and adjacent non-tumor tissue in lung cancer. A modified ARM-PCR protocol with three rounds of nested PCR amplified TCRbeta. TCRdb itself ran the multiplex PCR reads through MiXCR, one entry per CDR3 protein. This sample yields about 90,000 distinct CDR3 sequences, of which about 77% are seen a single time; just over 20% belongs to the top ten. No cell sorting was done before RNA was extracted from the tissue. The normal lung tissue was taken more than 3 cm from the tumor edge. Sequenced: distant non-tumor lung tissue. The receptors originated from a woman between 50 and 59 years old with non-small cell lung cancer.

This clonotype was seen just once. Germline is not matched at one junction end, which may reflect a read error. The gene calls are TRBV6-6 and TRBJ1-1; D is ambiguous. The CDR3 has 13 residues. Germline V gene sequence: CDR1 MNHNY, CDR2 SVGAGI (reference sequence). The CDR3 loop is CASSYFGSTEASF. For the CDR3, the DNA is TGTGCCAGCAGTTACTTTGGGAGCACTGAAGCTTCCTTT.

The count of this clonotype is one. Being one base from a much bigger clone, this may be a read error. The chain couples TRBV19 to TRBJ2-3; no firm D call. Germline CDR1 is LNHDA and CDR2 is SQIVND (reference sequence). The CDR3 consists of 14 residues. V was cut by 7 bases and J by 3 bases, with 14 bases left in between. This chain's CDR3 is CASNMIESTDTQYF. The CDR3 nucleotides read TGTGCCAGTAATATGATAGAATCAACAGATACGCAGTATTTT.

On this clonotype itself: An end of the junction does not agree with germline; a read error may underlie this. This chain links TRBV6-1 with TRBJ1-5, with a weak D call TRBD1 (5 bases). The CDR3 has 16 residues. The germline V gene has CDR1 MNHNS and CDR2 SASEGT. CDR3 DNA: TGTGCCGGCAGTTACCGGGGCAGGGCTAGCAATCAGCCCCAGCGTTTT. Encoded protein: CAGSYRGRASNQPQRF.

This chain uses TRBV20-1 with TRBJ2-3; 8 positions agree with TRBD2. The V segment lost 7 bases and the J segment 6 bases; nucleotides outside the gene matches: 12. CDR3 length: 14 residues. Germline-derived CDR1 and CDR2 are DFQATT and SNEGSKA (reference sequence). The CDR3 is CSVTPAGLDDTQYF. The DNA for the CDR3 is TGCAGTGTTACCCCAGCGGGACTAGATGATACGCAGTATTTT.

Comments on this clonotype: Because the CDR3 is missing its conserved closing phenylalanine or tryptophan, this is likely a read error. The DNA for the CDR3 is TGTGCTACCAGGTCAAGGGCAGAAAACACTGAAGCTTTCCTT. Amino acids: CATRSRAENTEAFL. The rearrangement links TRBV24-1 to TRBJ1-1; D gene ambiguous. The CDR3 is 14 residues long. CDR1 is KGHDR, CDR2 SFDVKD, per germline.

Of note for this clonotype: Possible read error: a much larger clone is one base away. CDR3 sequence (DNA): TGTGCCAGCAGCCGAGGAGAGGGCCCGCACCGCGGCTACACCTTC. This translates into CASSRGEGPHRGYTF. The chain couples TRBV14 to TRBJ1-2; D not certain. Germline V gene data show CDR1 as SGHDN and CDR2 as FVKESK. The CDR3 has 15 amino acids. V lost 4 bases, J lost 8 bases, and 20 bases lay in between.

Worth noting for this clonotype: A junction boundary mismatches the germline segment, possibly from a read error. The gene calls are TRBV6-1 and TRBJ2-7; no firm D call. CDR3 length: 9 residues. The germline CDR1 and CDR2 sequences are MNHNS and SASEGT. The CDR3 DNA reads as TGTGCCAGAAACTACGAGCAGTATTTC. This translates into CARNYEQYF.

With regard to this clonotype: The CDR3 does not end in the conserved phenylalanine or tryptophan, so this is likely a read error. The V call is TRBV11-2, the J call TRBJ2-7; 15 bases are a match to TRBD2. CDR3 length: 17 residues. The germline V gene has CDR1 SGHAT and CDR2 FQNNGV. Unmatched junction bases numbered 12, after V lost 5 bases and J lost 7 bases. This CDR3 is CASSPRTSGRALREQYL. The CDR3 DNA is TGTGCCAGCAGCCCCCGGACTAGCGGGAGGGCACTGCGAGAGCAGTACTTG.

The chain is built from TRBV11-2 and TRBJ2-7; TRBD1 matches at 9 bases. The junction had 11 bases not matched to a gene; V was cut back by 9 bases and J by 2 bases. The CDR3 spans 15 residues. Per germline, CDR1 SGHAT and CDR2 FQNNGV. The CDR3 reads CARNTGTGHTYEQYF. Here the CDR3 DNA reads TGTGCCAGGAACACTGGGACAGGGCACACCTACGAGCAGTACTTC.

With respect to this clonotype: The conserved phenylalanine or tryptophan is not found at the CDR3 terminus, so this likely reflects a read error. The CDR3 spells CASSLETGGYNEQFS. CDR3 DNA sequence: TGTGCCAGCAGTTTAGAGACAGGGGGCTACAATGAGCAGTTCTCC. The rearrangement joins TRBV12-3 or TRBV12-4 to TRBJ2-1; TRBD1 matches at 9 bases. V lost 1 base and J lost 3; bases outside the gene matches: 1. This CDR3 spans 15 amino acids.

As regards this clonotype: In this CDR3 the conserved last residue, phenylalanine or tryptophan, is missing, so a read error is likely. The chain uses TRBV6-5 and TRBJ1-4, with 9 bases lining up with TRBD1. This CDR3 region has 19 residues. The V and J ends lost 5 bases and 0 bases, in that order; junction bases with no gene match: 13. The germline CDR1 and CDR2 sequences are MNHEY and SVGAGI. The CDR3 loop reads CASSDEGSRTGATNEKLFY. The CDR3 nucleotides read TGTGCCAGCAGTGATGAAGGGTCAAGGACAGGGGCAACTAATGAAAAACTGTTTTAT.

Details on this clonotype: A much more abundant neighbour one base away suggests this may be a read error. This rearrangement joins TRBV11-2 to TRBJ2-7, with 7 bases identical to TRBD1. The CDR3 loop spans 15 amino acids. CDR1 is SGHAT, CDR2 FQNNGV, per germline. The chain's CDR3 is CATSIQGKSSYEQYF. CDR3 bases: TGTGCCACCAGCATACAGGGGAAAAGTTCCTACGAGCAGTACTTC. The whole variable domain, filled in from reference TRBV11-2 and TRBJ2-7, reads EAGVAQSPRYKIIEKRQSVAFWCNPISGHATLYWYQQILGQGPKLLIQFQNNGVVDDSQLPKDRFSAERLKGVDSTLKIQPAKLEDSAVYLCATSIQGKSSYEQYFGPGTRLTVT.

On this clonotype: The junction departs from germline at one end; a sequencing error may be responsible. The chain recombines TRBV5-6 with TRBJ1-5; 7 nucleotides align to TRBD1. The germline V gene encodes CDR1 SGHDT and CDR2 YYEEEE. This CDR3 is 16 amino acids long. CDR3: CASSLDRGVSNQPHHF. The DNA of the CDR3 is TGTGCCAGCAGCTTGGACAGGGGAGTGAGCAATCAGCCCCATCATTTT.

The chain carries TRBV6-1 and TRBJ1-5; D is ambiguous. Trimming stripped 4 bases from V and 4 bases from J, with 11 bases between. CDR1 MNHNS and CDR2 SASEGT come from the germline V gene. CDR3 length: 14 residues. CDR3 coding DNA: TGTGCCAGCAGTGCTCAGTGTTATAATCAGCCCCAGCATTTT. Translated, it gives CASSAQCYNQPQHF.

This chain links TRBV12-3 or TRBV12-4 with TRBJ2-3, with 9 bases lining up with TRBD2. Trimming at V came to 1 base and at J to 5 bases, leaving 22 bases not matched to a gene. This CDR3 is built from 21 residues. The CDR3 here is CASSLGPVSGSTDSSLDTQYF. The CDR3 nucleotides read TGTGCCAGCAGTTTAGGGCCAGTTAGCGGGAGTACAGACTCGAGTCTAGATACGCAGTATTTT.